This T cell receptor (beta chain) was sequenced during a study of Ad26.COV2.S vaccination and SARS-CoV-2 variants. Study-wide background: Enrolled in COV1001, the donor was in the Ad26.COV2.S trial arm, which received the vaccine. Study results and caveats: Relative to placebo recipients, vaccine recipients exhibited elevated spike-specific TCR breadth.

Indicated treatment: 19 received Ad26.COV2.S at low or high dose, single or two shots; 5 received placebo; per-sample allocation not given. At day 63 after the first vaccine or placebo injection, samples were drawn. The vaccine delivered Wuhan-strain SARS-CoV-2 spike through an Ad26 vector. Produced via immunoSEQ multiplex PCR; TCRdb's table is partial and in-frame only. The data hold around 340,000 clones, with approximately 86% observed a single time. This clone was counted once. Antigen unknown. The CDR3 contains 14 residues. The ends were cut back, 3 bases at V and 1 base at J, with 9 bases in the middle. Germline V gene lookup returns CDR1 SGHDN and CDR2 FVKESK.

The sample was peripheral blood, taken in a trial of Ad26.COV2.S vaccine versus placebo. This clonotype originated in a person aged 18-65 years who received the Ad26.COV2.S COVID-19 vaccine or a placebo. V usage is TRBV14 and J usage is TRBJ1-1; a weak D match, TRBD1 (6 bases). The CDR3, as DNA: TGTGCCAGCAGCCACCGGGGGGCGAACACTGAAGCTTTCTTT. As protein: CASSHRGANTEAFF.